This T cell receptor (beta chain) was profiled in a study of beta chain features in type 1 diabetes. Germline CDR1 and CDR2: SGHNT and YYREEE (reference sequence). V was trimmed by 1 base and J by 5 bases, leaving 21 bases between them. CDR3 length: 18 amino acids. Notes on this clone: Its specificity is not known.

The entirety of the isolated RNA underwent reverse transcription, so expressed TCRB transcripts were sequenced. Using immunoSEQ multiplex PCR, the repertoire was profiled, and TCRdb retains in-frame clones only, with some absent. The sample contains around 13,000 clones, about 42% of which appear only once. General study findings and limits: A pattern of fewer insertions and more deletions at VDJ junctions was seen in type 1 diabetes patients.

The TCR originated in a man between 18 and 29 years old in good health. The genes are TRBV5-4 and TRBJ1-4; perhaps TRBD1 as D (5 bases). Material: stem cell memory CD4+ T cells from blood. The chain's CDR3 is CASSLFPGRGISNEKLFF. The CDR3 bases are TGTGCCAGCAGCTTGTTTCCGGGGCGGGGGATCAGCAATGAAAAACTGTTTTTT.